Below are 17 T cell receptor beta chains sequenced from a single sample in a study of T cells in Graves' hyperthyroidism and ophthalmopathy. Amplified TCR beta CDR3 regions came from RNA transcripts. First-round RT-PCR with HTBI primers amplified the TCR CDR3 region. In TCRdb, the multiplex PCR reads were re-called with MiXCR into one record per CDR3 protein. The table shows hundreds of thousands of distinct CDR3 sequences, with more than 11% occurring only once. Specimen: blood. Receptors were obtained from a woman aged 25-40 years with Graves' hyperthyroidism.

The rearrangement links TRBV20-1 to TRBJ1-2; TRBD1 matches at 8 bases. The CDR3 covers 15 residues. The germline CDR1 and CDR2 sequences are DFQATT and SNEGSKA (reference sequence). Trimming removed 0 bases from V and 4 bases from J; junction bases left unmatched: 7. The CDR3 DNA reads as TGCAGTGCTAGAGATTTGGACAGGGCCGGCTATGGCTACACCTTC. Amino acid sequence: CSARDLDRAGYGYTF.

The sample holds many counts of this clonotype. The CDR3 sequence: CASKSTESGNTIYF. The CDR3 DNA sequence: TGTGCCAGCAAGTCGACCGAGTCTGGAAACACCATATATTTT. The chain is built from TRBV2 and TRBJ1-3, with D unresolved. This CDR3 is 14 amino acids long. V gave up 7 bases and J gave up 1 base, with 11 bases separating them. CDR1 is SNHLY, CDR2 FYNNEI, per germline. Full variable domain (missing parts from reference TRBV2 and TRBJ1-3): EPEVTQTPSHQVTQMGQEVILRCVPISNHLYFYWYRQILGQKVEFLVSFYNNEISEKSEIFDDQFSVERPDGSNFTLKIRSTKLEDSAMYFCASKSTESGNTIYFGEGSWLTVV.

The gene calls are TRBV20-1 and TRBJ2-7; no firm D call. The CDR3 is 13 amino acids. Trimming stripped 2 bases from V and 3 bases from J, with 11 bases between. Per germline, CDR1 DFQATT and CDR2 SNEGSKA (reference sequence). The CDR3 nucleotides are TGCAGTGCTAGACCCTATACGGGCTACGAGCAGTACTTC. Translated: CSARPYTGYEQYF.

This clonotype was seen more than once but under ten times. J is TRBJ2-2 and V is TRBV11-2; D ambiguous. This CDR3 contains 13 residues. CDR1 is SGHAT, CDR2 FQNNGV, per germline. The V end was cut by 1 base, the J end by 6 bases, with 6 bases between. The CDR3, as DNA: TGTGCCAGCAGCTTAGTATATGCCGGGGAGCTGTTTTTT. It is translated as CASSLVYAGELFF.

The chain uses TRBV4-2 and TRBJ2-3; the match to TRBD1 covers 8 bases. Per the germline V gene, CDR1 is LGHNA and CDR2 is YNFKEQ. With V trimmed by 1 base and J by 0 bases, 9 bases remained unmatched. The length of the CDR3 is 18 residues. The CDR3 here is CASSQGDRIIVSTDTQYF. CDR3 DNA sequence: TGTGCCAGCAGCCAAGGGGACAGGATAATCGTAAGCACAGATACGCAGTATTTT.

This clonotype was seen a handful of times. The DNA for the CDR3 is TGTGCCAGCAGTTTAGGCTTGGGGGGCTCGAATGAGCAGTTCTTC. This codes for CASSLGLGGSNEQFF. This rearrangement joins TRBV27 to TRBJ2-1; D tentatively reads TRBD1 or TRBD2 (6 bases each). The V gene lost 2 bases and the J gene lost 7 bases, with 15 bases spanning the gap. The germline V gene has CDR1 MNHEY and CDR2 SMNVEV (reference sequence). The CDR3 contains 15 residues.

This chain connects TRBV5-1 to TRBJ2-1; maybe TRBD2 (6 bases). CDR3 length: 15 residues. CDR1 and CDR2 (germline): SGHRS, YFSETQ. Between the trimmed V and J ends, which lost 0 bases and 4 bases, there was a span of 11 bases. CDR3 sequence: CASSLEGLRYNEQFF. The DNA for the CDR3 is TGCGCCAGCAGCTTGGAGGGACTCCGTTACAATGAGCAGTTCTTC.

The gene calls are TRBV30 and TRBJ1-3; no clear D gene. V was cut by 2 bases and J by 2 bases, with 13 bases left in between. The V gene's germline CDR1 is GTSNPN and CDR2 SVGIG (reference sequence). The CDR3 contains 15 residues. The CDR3 sequence: CAWSKSSSPGNTIYF. In nucleotides, the CDR3 is TGTGCCTGGAGTAAAAGTTCCAGCCCTGGAAACACCATATATTTT.

This clonotype was counted at least ten times. The chain combines TRBV7-9 with TRBJ1-4, with D uncertain. The CDR3 consists of 16 residues. With 5 bases removed from V and 7 bases from J, the gap between germline ends came to 20 bases. Germline CDR1 SEHNR, CDR2 FQNEAQ (reference sequence). The CDR3, as DNA: TGTGCCAGCAGCCCATCGGGGAGGCGCGAGGGTGAAAAACTGTTTTTT. It encodes CASSPSGRREGEKLFF.

This clonotype was seen many times. The chain recombines TRBV12-3 or TRBV12-4 with TRBJ2-3; 9 nucleotides line up with TRBD2. The ends lost 5 bases at V and 3 bases at J; junction bases unmatched: 6. The CDR3 sequence is 15 residues long. This CDR3 reads CASSPLAGATDTQYF. CDR3 DNA sequence: TGTGCCAGCAGTCCTTTAGCGGGAGCAACAGATACGCAGTATTTT.

This clonotype was seen only a few times. This chain joins TRBV18 and TRBJ2-3; the D is unclear. The CDR3 is 14 amino acids. The germline V and J ends were trimmed by 1 base and 1 base, with 6 bases remaining between them. The germline CDR1 and CDR2 sequences are KGHSH and LQKENI. CDR3 DNA: TGTGCCAGCTCACCACGCGTAGGCACAGATACGCAGTATTTT. Protein product: CASSPRVGTDTQYF.

This clonotype was observed a few times. Since the CDR3 does not end with the conserved phenylalanine or tryptophan, this likely comes from a read error. This chain links TRBV12-3 or TRBV12-4 with TRBJ2-7, with D hard to call. Trimming stripped 4 bases from V and 5 bases from J, with 9 bases between. This CDR3 comprises 12 residues. The CDR3 DNA is TGTGCCAGCAGTTCCCTGACCCACGAGCAGTACTTG. It translates to CASSSLTHEQYL.

This clonotype has a handful of counts. The chain combines TRBV20-1 with TRBJ2-7; 10 positions agree with TRBD2. CDR3 length equals 14 residues. Looked up from germline, CDR1 is DFQATT and CDR2 is SNEGSKA (reference sequence). The J segment lost 5 bases and the V segment lost 2 bases, leaving 6 bases of the junction unmatched. CDR3 loop: CSARLAGVTHEQYF. The DNA for the CDR3 is TGCAGTGCTAGACTAGCGGGAGTTACCCACGAGCAGTACTTC.

This clonotype turned up a few times. The chain uses TRBV15 and TRBJ2-5; D might be TRBD2 (7 bases). This CDR3 comprises 15 residues. CDR1 LNHNV and CDR2 YYDKDF come from the germline V gene (reference sequence). V dropped 6 bases and J dropped 4 bases, with 18 bases sitting between them. CDR3 DNA sequence: TGTGCCACCAGTGGGGGGAGGGGGAGCGGAGAGACCCAGTACTTC. Translation gives CATSGGRGSGETQYF.

To note about this clonotype: One base away lies a much larger clone, so this may be a sequencing read error. The gene calls are TRBV7-9 and TRBJ2-5; possibly TRBD1 or TRBD2 for D (7 bases each). CDR1 and CDR2 (germline): SEHNR, FQNEAQ (reference sequence). This CDR3 contains 17 residues. As DNA, the CDR3 is TGTGCCAGCAGCTTATCAGCCACCCAGGGGGGGCAAGAGGCCCAGTACTTC. Its translation: CASSLSATQGGQEAQYF.

The chain carries TRBV20-1 and TRBJ2-2; D is perhaps TRBD1 (5 bases). Germline V gene sequence: CDR1 DFQATT, CDR2 SNEGSKA (reference sequence). This CDR3 has 17 amino acids. Trimming cost V 0 bases and J 1 base, with 15 bases left between them. The CDR3 DNA reads as TGCAGTGCTAGAGATATGGCAGGGTTGGGGAACACCGGGGAGCTGTTTTTT. It codes for CSARDMAGLGNTGELFF.

V is TRBV11-2 and J is TRBJ2-1; D gene unclear. The ends were cut back, 5 bases at V and 6 bases at J, with 14 bases in the middle. The V gene's germline CDR1 is SGHAT and CDR2 FQNNGV. The CDR3 contains 14 residues. CDR3 sequence (DNA): TGTGCCAGCAGCCAAAGTGTATCGGTCAATGAGCAGTTCTTC. Amino acid sequence: CASSQSVSVNEQFF.